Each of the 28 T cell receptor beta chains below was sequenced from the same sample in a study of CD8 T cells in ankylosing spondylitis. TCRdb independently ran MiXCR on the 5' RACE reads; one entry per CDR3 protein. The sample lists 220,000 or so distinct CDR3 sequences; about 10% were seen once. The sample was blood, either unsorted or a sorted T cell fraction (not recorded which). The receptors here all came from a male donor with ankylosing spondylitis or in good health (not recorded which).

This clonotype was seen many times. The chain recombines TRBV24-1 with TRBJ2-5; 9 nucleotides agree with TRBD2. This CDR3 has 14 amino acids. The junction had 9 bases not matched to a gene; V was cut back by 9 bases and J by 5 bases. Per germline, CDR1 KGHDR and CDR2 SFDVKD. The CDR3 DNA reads TGTGCCACCGGAAGCGGGGGGTCGATTGAGACCCAGTACTTC. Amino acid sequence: CATGSGGSIETQYF.

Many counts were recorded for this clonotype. CDR3 residues: CASSLDPTANYGYTF. The CDR3 nucleotides are TGTGCCAGCAGCTTAGACCCGACAGCTAACTATGGCTACACCTTC. The chain links TRBV7-2 to TRBJ1-2, with D tentatively TRBD1 (5 bases). The CDR3 runs to 15 residues. V was cut by 1 base and J by 0 bases, with 9 bases left in between. The germline CDR1 and CDR2 sequences are SGHTA and FQGNSA. The full variable domain, in which reference TRBV7-2 and TRBJ1-2 provide the parts outside the CDR3, is GAGVSQSPSNKVTEKGKDVELRCDPISGHTALYWYRQSLGQGLEFLIYFQGNSAPDKSGLPSDRFSAERTGGSVSTLTIQRTQQEDSAVYLCASSLDPTANYGYTFGSGTRLTVV.

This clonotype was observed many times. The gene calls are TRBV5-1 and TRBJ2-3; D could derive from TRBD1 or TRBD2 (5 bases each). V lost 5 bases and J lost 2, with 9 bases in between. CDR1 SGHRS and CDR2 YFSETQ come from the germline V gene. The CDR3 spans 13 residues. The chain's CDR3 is CASRIGTTDTQYF. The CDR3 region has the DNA TGCGCCAGCAGGATAGGGACCACAGATACGCAGTATTTT.

The CDR3 sequence is CASSFGWATNTGELFF. The CDR3 nucleotides read TGTGCCAGCAGTTTTGGATGGGCAACGAACACCGGGGAGCTGTTTTTT. V and J are TRBV28 and TRBJ2-2; no firm D call. The germline V and J ends were trimmed by 3 bases and 0 bases, with 11 bases remaining between them. This CDR3 is 16 amino acids long. Germline-derived CDR1 and CDR2 are MDHEN and SYDVKM.

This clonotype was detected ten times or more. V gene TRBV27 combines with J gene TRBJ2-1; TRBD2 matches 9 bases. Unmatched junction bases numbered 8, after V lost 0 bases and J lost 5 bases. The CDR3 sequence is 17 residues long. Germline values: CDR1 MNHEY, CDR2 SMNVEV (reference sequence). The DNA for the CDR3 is TGTGCCAGCAGTTTATCCGGTTGGCGGGGGGGGGACAATGAGCAGTTCTTC. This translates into CASSLSGWRGGDNEQFF.

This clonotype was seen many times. The CDR3 loop is CASSFLGEYTGELFF. CDR3 sequence (DNA): TGTGCCAGCAGCTTCCTCGGGGAATACACCGGGGAGCTGTTTTTT. The V call is TRBV5-6, the J call TRBJ2-2; a possible D gene is TRBD2 (5 bases). V shed 2 bases and J shed 3 bases, with 11 bases lying between them. Germline V gives CDR1 SGHDT, CDR2 YYEEEE. The CDR3 totals 15 residues.

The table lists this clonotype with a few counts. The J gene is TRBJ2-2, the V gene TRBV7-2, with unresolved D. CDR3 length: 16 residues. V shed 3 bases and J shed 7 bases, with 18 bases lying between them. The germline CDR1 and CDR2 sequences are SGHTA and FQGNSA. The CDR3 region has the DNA TGTGCCAGCAGCTTTAGTAGGGCAGTCGAAATCGGGGAGCTGTTTTTT. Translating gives CASSFSRAVEIGELFF.

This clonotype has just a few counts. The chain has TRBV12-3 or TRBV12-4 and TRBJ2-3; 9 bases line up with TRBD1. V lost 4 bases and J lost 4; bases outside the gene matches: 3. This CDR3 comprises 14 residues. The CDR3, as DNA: TGTGCCAGCAGTTACACAGGGGGCGCAGATACGCAGTATTTT. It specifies CASSYTGGADTQYF.

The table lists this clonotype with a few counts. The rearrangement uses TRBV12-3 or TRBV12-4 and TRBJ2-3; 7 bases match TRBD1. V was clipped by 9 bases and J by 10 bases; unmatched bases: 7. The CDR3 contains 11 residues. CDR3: CASKTGVSQYF. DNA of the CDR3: TGTGCCAGTAAAACAGGGGTGTCGCAGTATTTT.

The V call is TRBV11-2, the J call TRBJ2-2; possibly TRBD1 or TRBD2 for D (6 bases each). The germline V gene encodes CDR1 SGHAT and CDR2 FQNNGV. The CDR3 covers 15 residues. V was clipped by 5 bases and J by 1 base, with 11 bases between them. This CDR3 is CASSERGVNTGELFF. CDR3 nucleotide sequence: TGTGCCAGCAGCGAAAGGGGGGTGAACACCGGGGAGCTGTTTTTT. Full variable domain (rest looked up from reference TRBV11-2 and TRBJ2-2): EAGVAQSPRYKIIEKRQSVAFWCNPISGHATLYWYQQILGQGPKLLIQFQNNGVVDDSQLPKDRFSAERLKGVDSTLKIQPAKLEDSAVYLCASSERGVNTGELFFGEGSRLTVL.

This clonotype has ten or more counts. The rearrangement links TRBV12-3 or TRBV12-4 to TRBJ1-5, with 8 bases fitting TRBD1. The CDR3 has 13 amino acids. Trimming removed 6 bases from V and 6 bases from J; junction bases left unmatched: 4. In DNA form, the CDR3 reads TGTGCCAGCAGATGGACAGGGAGTCAGCCCCAGCATTTT. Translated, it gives CASRWTGSQPQHF.

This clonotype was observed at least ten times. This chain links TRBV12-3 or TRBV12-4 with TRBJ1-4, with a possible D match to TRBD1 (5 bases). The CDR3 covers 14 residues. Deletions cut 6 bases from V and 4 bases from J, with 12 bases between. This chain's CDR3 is CASSHDSYNEKLFF. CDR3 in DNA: TGTGCCAGCAGCCACGACAGCTATAATGAAAAACTGTTTTTT.

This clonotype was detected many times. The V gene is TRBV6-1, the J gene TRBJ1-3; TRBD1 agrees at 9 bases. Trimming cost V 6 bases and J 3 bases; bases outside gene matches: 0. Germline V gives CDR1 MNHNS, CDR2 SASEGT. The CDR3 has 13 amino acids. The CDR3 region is CASRGQGGNTIYF. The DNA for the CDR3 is TGTGCCAGCAGGGGACAGGGTGGAAACACCATATATTTT.

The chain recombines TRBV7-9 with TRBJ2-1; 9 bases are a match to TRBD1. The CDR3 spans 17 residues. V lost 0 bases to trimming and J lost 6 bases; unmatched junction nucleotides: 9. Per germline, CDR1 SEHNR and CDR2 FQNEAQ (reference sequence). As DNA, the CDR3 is TGTGCCAGCAGCTTAGCGCTCGCACAGGGGGCGAGCAATGAGCAGTTCTTC. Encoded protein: CASSLALAQGASNEQFF.

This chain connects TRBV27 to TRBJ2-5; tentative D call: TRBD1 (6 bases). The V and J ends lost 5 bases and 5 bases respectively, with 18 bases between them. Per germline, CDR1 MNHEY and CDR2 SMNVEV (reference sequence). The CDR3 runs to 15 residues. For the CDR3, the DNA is TGTGCCAGCAGTACTGGACTGGGGGCACGGGAGACCCAGTACTTC. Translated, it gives CASSTGLGARETQYF.

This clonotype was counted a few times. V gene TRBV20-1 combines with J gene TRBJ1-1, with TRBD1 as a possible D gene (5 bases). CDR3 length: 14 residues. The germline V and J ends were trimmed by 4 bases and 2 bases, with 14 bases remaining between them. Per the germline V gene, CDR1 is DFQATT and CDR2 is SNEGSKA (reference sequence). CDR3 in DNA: TGCAGTGCTACATTGAGGGGAGGAAACACTGAAGCTTTCTTT. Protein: CSATLRGGNTEAFF.

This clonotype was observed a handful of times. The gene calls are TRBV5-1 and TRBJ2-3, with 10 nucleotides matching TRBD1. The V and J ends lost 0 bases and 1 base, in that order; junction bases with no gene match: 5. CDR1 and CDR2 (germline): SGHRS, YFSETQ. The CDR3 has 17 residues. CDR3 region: CASSLVGGTGGTDTQYF. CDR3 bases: TGCGCCAGCAGCTTGGTCGGCGGGACAGGGGGCACAGATACGCAGTATTTT.

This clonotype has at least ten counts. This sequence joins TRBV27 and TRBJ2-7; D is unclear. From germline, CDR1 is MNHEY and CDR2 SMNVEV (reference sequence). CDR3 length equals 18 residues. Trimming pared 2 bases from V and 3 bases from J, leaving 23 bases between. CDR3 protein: CASSLLGLSGLSFYEQYF. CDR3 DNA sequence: TGTGCCAGCAGTTTACTAGGGCTATCCGGGTTATCGTTCTACGAGCAGTACTTC.

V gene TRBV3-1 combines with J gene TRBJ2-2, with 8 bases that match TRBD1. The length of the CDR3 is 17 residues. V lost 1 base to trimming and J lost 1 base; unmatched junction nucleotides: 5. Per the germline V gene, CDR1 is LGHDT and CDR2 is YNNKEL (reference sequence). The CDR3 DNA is TGTGCCAGCAGCCAAGGAACAGGGGGGAGGAACACCGGGGAGCTGTTTTTT. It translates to CASSQGTGGRNTGELFF.

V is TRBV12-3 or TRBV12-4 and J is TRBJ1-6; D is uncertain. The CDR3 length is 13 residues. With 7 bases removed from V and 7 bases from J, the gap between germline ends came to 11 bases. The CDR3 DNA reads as TGTGCCAGCACCTATCTTCGAAATTCACCCCTCCACTTT. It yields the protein CASTYLRNSPLHF.

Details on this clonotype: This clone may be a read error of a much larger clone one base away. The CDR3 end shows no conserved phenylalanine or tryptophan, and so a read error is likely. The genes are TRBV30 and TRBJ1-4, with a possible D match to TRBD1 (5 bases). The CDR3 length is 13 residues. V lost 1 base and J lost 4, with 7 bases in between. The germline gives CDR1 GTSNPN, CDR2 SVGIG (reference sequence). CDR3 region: CAWSGQINEKLFS. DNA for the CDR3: TGTGCCTGGAGTGGACAGATTAATGAAAAACTGTTTTCT.

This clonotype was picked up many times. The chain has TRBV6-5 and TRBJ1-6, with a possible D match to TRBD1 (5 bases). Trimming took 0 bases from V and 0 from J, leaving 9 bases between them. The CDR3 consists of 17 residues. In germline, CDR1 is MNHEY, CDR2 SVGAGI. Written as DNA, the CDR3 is TGTGCCAGCAGTTACTCCCCAGGGAGCTCCTATAATTCACCCCTCCACTTT. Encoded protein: CASSYSPGSSYNSPLHF.

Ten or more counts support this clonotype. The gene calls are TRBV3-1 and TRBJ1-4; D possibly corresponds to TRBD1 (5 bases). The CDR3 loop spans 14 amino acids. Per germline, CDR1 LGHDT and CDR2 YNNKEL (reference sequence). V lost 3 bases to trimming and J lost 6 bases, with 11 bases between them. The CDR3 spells CASSHAGIDEKLFF. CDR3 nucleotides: TGTGCCAGCAGCCATGCAGGGATAGATGAAAAACTGTTTTTT.

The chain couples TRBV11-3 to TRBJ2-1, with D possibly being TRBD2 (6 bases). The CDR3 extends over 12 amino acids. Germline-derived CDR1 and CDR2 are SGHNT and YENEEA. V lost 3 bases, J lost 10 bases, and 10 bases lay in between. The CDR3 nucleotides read TGTGCCAGCAGCTTCCGCGGGGAGGAGCAGTTCTTC. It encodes CASSFRGEEQFF.

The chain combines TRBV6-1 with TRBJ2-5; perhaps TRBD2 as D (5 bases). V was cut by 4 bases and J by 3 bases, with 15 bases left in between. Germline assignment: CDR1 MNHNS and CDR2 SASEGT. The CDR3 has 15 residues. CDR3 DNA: TGTGCCAGCAGTGGTGTCTCGTCCGGGGAAGAGACCCAGTACTTC. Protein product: CASSGVSSGEETQYF.

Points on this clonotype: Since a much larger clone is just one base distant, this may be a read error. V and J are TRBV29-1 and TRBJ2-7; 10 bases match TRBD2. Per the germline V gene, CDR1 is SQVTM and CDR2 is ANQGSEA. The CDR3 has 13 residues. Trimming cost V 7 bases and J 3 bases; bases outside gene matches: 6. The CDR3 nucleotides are TGCAGCGATCTAGCGGGGGTAAACTACGAGCAGTACTTC. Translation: CSDLAGVNYEQYF.

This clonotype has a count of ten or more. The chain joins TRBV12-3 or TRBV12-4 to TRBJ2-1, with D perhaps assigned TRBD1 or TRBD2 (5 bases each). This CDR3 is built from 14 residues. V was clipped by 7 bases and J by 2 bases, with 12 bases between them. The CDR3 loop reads CASIRGATYNEQFF. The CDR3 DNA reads TGTGCCAGCATTCGGGGCGCTACCTACAATGAGCAGTTCTTC.

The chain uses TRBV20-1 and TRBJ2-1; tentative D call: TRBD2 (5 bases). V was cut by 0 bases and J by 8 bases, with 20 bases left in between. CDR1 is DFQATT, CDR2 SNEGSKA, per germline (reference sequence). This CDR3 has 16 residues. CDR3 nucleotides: TGCAGTGCTAGAGATTTCGGGGTCACCAGCGAACATGAGCAGTTCTTC. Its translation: CSARDFGVTSEHEQFF.